One and the same sample provided the 5 T cell receptor beta chains below, sequenced in a study of a mutant IDH1 vaccine in newly diagnosed glioma. Time point meaning: week 35, safety follow-up. It was 300 ug of mutant IDH1 20-mer peptide that made up each vaccine dose, given with topical imiquimod. Assay: immunoSEQ multiplex PCR; the TCRdb copy retains only in-frame clones and omits some. Of about 48,000 clones listed, 65% to 80% are singletons. No antigen has been assigned to these receptors. The sequencing here drew on PBMCs, taken from a glioma patient whose treatment included an IDH1 peptide vaccine. These receptors came from a man aged 35-49 years with glioma.

The V call is TRBV6-5, the J call TRBJ1-4, with D possibly TRBD1 on 6 matching bases. V shed 2 bases and J shed 5 bases, with 12 bases lying between them. Germline CDR1 MNHEY, CDR2 SVGAGI. CDR3 size: 15 residues. CDR3 amino acids: CASSYLTGGNEKLFF. The CDR3 nucleotides are TGTGCCAGCAGTTACCTGACAGGTGGAAATGAAAAACTGTTTTTT.

The chain couples TRBV5-1 to TRBJ1-1, with D uncertain. Deletions cut 1 base from V and 7 bases from J, with 14 bases between. The CDR3 covers 14 residues. Per germline, CDR1 SGHRS and CDR2 YFSETQ. The CDR3 DNA reads TGCGCCAGCAGCTTGTCGACGGCGCGAGATGAAGCTTTCTTT. Its protein is CASSLSTARDEAFF.

The J gene is TRBJ2-2, the V gene TRBV27; perhaps TRBD1 as D (5 bases). The V end lost 3 bases, the J end lost 0 bases, and 14 bases lay between the germline ends. The CDR3 consists of 17 residues. Germline V gene lookup returns CDR1 MNHEY and CDR2 SMNVEV (reference sequence). CDR3 amino acids: CASSFRGVAPNTGELFF. The CDR3 coding sequence is TGTGCCAGCAGTTTTAGGGGCGTGGCTCCGAACACCGGGGAGCTGTTTTTT.

This sequence joins TRBV11-3 and TRBJ2-7, with 8 bases that match TRBD1. Looked up from germline, CDR1 is SGHNT and CDR2 is YENEEA. The CDR3 totals 13 residues. V lost 5 bases and J lost 4; bases outside the gene matches: 4. In DNA form, the CDR3 reads TGTGCCAGCAGCCCGGGACAGGAATACGAGCAGTACTTC. Translation gives CASSPGQEYEQYF.

V gene TRBV2 combines with J gene TRBJ2-3; TRBD2 matches 8 bases. Losses at the gene ends were 6 bases for V and 0 bases for J; bases not matched to a gene: 5. CDR1 and CDR2 (germline): SNHLY, FYNNEI. This CDR3 is 15 amino acids long. CDR3: CASRPRGGSTDTQYF. CDR3 nucleotides: TGTGCCAGCAGGCCACGGGGGGGAAGCACAGATACGCAGTATTTT. Variable domain in full (rest from reference TRBV2 and TRBJ2-3): EPEVTQTPSHQVTQMGQEVILRCVPISNHLYFYWYRQILGQKVEFLVSFYNNEISEKSEIFDDQFSVERPDGSNFTLKIRSTKLEDSAMYFCASRPRGGSTDTQYFGPGTRLTVL.